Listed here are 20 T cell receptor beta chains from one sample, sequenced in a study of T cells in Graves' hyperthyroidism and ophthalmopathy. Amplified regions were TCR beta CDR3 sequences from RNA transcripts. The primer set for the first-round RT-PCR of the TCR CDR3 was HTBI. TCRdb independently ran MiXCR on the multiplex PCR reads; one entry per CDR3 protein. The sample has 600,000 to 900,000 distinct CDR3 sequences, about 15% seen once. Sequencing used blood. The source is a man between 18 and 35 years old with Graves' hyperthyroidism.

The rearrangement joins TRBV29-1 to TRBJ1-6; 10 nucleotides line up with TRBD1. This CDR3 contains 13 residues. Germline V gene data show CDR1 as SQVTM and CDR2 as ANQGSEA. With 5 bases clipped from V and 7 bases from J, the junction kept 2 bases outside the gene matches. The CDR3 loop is CSVRDRGNSPLHF. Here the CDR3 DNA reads TGCAGCGTTCGGGACAGGGGAAATTCACCCCTCCACTTT.

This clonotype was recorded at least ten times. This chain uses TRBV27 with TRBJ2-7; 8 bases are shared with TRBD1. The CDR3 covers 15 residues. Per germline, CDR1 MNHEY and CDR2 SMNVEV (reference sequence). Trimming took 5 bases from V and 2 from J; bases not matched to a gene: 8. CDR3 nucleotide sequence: TGTGCCAGCAGTCAGCGGACAGGGCTTACCTACGAGCAGTACTTC. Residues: CASSQRTGLTYEQYF.

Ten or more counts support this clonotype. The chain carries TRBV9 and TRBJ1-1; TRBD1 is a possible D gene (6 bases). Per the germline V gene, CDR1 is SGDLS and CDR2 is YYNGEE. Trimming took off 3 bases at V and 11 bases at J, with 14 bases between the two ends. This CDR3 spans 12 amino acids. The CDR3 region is CASSERGDRAFF. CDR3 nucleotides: TGTGCCAGCAGCGAAAGGGGGGATAGGGCTTTCTTT.

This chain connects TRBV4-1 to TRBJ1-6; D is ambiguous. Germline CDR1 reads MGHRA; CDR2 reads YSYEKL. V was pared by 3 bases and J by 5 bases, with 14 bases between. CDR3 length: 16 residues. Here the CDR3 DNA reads TGCGCCAGCAGCCACCGAGCGACACAGAATAATTCACCCCTCCACTTT. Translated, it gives CASSHRATQNNSPLHF.

The CDR3 region has the DNA TGTGCCAGCAGCGCCCGCGTGGTCGGGGAGCTGTTTTTT. Translation: CASSARVVGELFF. The chain combines TRBV3-1 with TRBJ2-2; D remains unclear. This CDR3 is built from 13 residues. CDR1 and CDR2 from the germline V gene are LGHDT and YNNKEL (reference sequence). Between the trimmed V and J ends, which lost 5 bases and 7 bases, there was a span of 11 bases.

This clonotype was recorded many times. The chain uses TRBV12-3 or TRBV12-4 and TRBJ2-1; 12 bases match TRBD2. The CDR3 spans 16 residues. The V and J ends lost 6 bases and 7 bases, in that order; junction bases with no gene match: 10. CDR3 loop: CASSLPGLAGWNEQFF. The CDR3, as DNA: TGTGCCAGCAGCCTACCCGGACTAGCGGGATGGAATGAGCAGTTCTTC.

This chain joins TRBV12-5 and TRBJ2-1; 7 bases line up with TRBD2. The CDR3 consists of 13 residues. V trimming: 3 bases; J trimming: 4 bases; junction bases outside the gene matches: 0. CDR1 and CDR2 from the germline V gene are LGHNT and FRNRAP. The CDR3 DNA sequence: TGTGCTAGTGGTTTTAGCGGGTACAATGAGCAGTTCTTC. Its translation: CASGFSGYNEQFF.

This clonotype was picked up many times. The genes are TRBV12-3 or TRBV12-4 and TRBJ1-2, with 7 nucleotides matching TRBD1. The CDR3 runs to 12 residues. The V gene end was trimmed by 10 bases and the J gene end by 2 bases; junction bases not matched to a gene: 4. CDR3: CATGTVNYGYTF. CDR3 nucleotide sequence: TGTGCCACCGGGACAGTCAACTATGGCTACACCTTC.

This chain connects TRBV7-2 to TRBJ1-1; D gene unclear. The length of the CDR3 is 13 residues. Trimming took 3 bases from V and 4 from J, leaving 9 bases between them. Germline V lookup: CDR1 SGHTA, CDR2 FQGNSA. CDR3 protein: CASSFKDSTEAFF. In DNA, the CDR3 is TGTGCCAGCAGCTTTAAGGATTCCACTGAAGCTTTCTTT.

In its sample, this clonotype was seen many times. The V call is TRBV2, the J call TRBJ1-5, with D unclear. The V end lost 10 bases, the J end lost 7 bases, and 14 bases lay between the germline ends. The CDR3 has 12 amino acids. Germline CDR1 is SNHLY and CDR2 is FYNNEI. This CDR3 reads CATGSRVQPQHF. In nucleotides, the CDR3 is TGTGCCACCGGGTCGAGGGTCCAGCCCCAGCATTTT.

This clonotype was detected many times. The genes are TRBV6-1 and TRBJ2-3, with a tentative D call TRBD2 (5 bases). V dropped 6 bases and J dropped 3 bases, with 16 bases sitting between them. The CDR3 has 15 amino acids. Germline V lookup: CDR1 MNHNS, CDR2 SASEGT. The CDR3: CASRVTAVGTDTQYF. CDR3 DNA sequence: TGTGCCAGCAGAGTCACAGCGGTAGGGACAGATACGCAGTATTTT.

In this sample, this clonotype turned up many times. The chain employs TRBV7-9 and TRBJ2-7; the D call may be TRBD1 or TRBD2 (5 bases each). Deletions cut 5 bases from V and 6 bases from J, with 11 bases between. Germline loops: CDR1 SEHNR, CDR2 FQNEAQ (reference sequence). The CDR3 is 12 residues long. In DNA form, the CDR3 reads TGTGCCAGCAGCCAGGGACCCCGCGAGCAGTACTTC. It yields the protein CASSQGPREQYF.

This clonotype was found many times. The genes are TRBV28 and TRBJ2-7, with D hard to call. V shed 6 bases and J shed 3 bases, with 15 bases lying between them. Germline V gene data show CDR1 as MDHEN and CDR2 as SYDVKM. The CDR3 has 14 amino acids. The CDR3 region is CASSLRVGRYEQYF. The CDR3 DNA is TGTGCCAGCAGCCTCCGAGTAGGGCGCTACGAGCAGTACTTC.

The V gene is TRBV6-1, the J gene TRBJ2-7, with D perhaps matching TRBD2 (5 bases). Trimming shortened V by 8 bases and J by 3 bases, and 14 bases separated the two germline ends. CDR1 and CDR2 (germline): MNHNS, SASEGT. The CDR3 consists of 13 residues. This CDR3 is CASRLGENYEQYF. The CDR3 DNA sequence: TGTGCCAGCCGCCTCGGGGAGAACTACGAGCAGTACTTC.

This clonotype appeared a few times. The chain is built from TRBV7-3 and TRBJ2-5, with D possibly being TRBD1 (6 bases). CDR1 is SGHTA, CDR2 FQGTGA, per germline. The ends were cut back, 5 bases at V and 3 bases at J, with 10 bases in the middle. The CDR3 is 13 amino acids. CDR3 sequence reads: CASSITGKETQYF. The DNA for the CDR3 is TGTGCCAGCAGCATCACAGGGAAAGAGACCCAGTACTTC.

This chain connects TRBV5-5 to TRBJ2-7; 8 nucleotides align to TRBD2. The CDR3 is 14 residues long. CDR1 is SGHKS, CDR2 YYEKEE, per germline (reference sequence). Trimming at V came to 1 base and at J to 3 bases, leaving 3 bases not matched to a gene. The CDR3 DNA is TGTGCCAGCAGCTTGATTAGCGGGGACTACGAGCAGTACTTC. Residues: CASSLISGDYEQYF. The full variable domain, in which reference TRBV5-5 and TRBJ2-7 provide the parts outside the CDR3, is DAGVTQSPTHLIKTRGQQVTLRCSPISGHKSVSWYQQVLGQGPQFIFQYYEKEERGRGNFPDRFSARQFPNYSSELNVNALLLGDSALYLCASSLISGDYEQYFGPGTRLTVT.

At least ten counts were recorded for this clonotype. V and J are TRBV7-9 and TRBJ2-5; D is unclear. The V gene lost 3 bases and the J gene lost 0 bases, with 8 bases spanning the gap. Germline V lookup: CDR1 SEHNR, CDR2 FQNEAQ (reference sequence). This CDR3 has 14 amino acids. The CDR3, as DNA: TGTGCCAGCAGCTTCGGGTCGAACCAAGAGACCCAGTACTTC. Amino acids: CASSFGSNQETQYF.

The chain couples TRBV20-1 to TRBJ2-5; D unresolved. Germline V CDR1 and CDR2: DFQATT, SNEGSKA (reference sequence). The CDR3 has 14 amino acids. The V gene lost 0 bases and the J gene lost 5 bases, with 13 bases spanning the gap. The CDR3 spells CSARDGRYGETQYF. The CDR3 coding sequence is TGCAGTGCTAGAGATGGGCGGTATGGGGAGACCCAGTACTTC.

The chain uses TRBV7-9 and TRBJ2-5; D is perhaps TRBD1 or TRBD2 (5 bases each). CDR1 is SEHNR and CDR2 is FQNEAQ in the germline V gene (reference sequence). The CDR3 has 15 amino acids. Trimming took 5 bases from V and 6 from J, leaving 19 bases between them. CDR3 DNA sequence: TGTGCCAGCAGCCCTGGGGAGTATGGGGCCAAGACCCAGTACTTC. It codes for CASSPGEYGAKTQYF. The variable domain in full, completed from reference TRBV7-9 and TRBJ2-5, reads DTGVSQNPRHKITKRGQNVTFRCDPISEHNRLYWYRQTLGQGPEFLTYFQNEAQLEKSRLLSDRFSAERPKGSFSTLEIQRTEQGDSAMYLCASSPGEYGAKTQYFGPGTRLLVL.

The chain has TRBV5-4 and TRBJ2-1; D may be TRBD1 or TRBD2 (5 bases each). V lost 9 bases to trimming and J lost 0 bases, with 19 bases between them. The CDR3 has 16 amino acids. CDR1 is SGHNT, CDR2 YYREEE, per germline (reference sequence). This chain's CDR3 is CATTAYGGSSYNEQFF. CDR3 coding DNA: TGTGCCACCACAGCTTATGGGGGTAGCTCCTACAATGAGCAGTTCTTC.